These 5 T cell receptor beta chains were sequenced from one sample in a study of CD8 T cells in Susac syndrome. RNA, at about 0.5 to 1 ug, was reverse transcribed with random hexamers. TCRdb recomputed calls from the immunoSEQ multiplex PCR reads with MiXCR, one row per CDR3 protein. The sample has more than 95,000 distinct CDR3 sequences, about 94% seen once. Sequencing used CD4+ T cells from PBMCs. Receptors were obtained from a human donor in good health.

This chain connects TRBV7-2 to TRBJ2-2; D is possibly TRBD1 or TRBD2 (5 bases each). The CDR3 has 13 residues. Germline CDR1 SGHTA, CDR2 FQGNSA. The germline V and J ends were trimmed by 5 bases and 7 bases, with 11 bases remaining between them. This chain's CDR3 is CASSRGSYGELFF. CDR3 nucleotides: TGTGCCAGCAGCCGGGGCAGCTACGGGGAGCTGTTTTTT. The entire variable domain, with the rest obtained from reference TRBV7-2 and TRBJ2-2, is as follows: GAGVSQSPSNKVTEKGKDVELRCDPISGHTALYWYRQSLGQGLEFLIYFQGNSAPDKSGLPSDRFSAERTGGSVSTLTIQRTQQEDSAVYLCASSRGSYGELFFGEGSRLTVL.

This rearrangement joins TRBV18 to TRBJ2-7; D could derive from TRBD1 or TRBD2 (5 bases each). Germline CDR1 reads KGHSH; CDR2 reads LQKENI. Trimming removed 6 bases from V and 2 bases from J, with 20 bases in between. The CDR3 is 16 residues long. This chain's CDR3 is CASSPTGAKGTYEQYF. DNA for the CDR3: TGTGCCAGCTCTCCGACCGGGGCTAAAGGAACCTACGAGCAGTACTTC.

The chain combines TRBV5-1 with TRBJ2-2; possible D gene TRBD1, 5 bases. The germline gives CDR1 SGHRS, CDR2 YFSETQ. Trimming took 2 bases from V and 4 from J, leaving 12 bases between them. This CDR3 is 15 amino acids long. CDR3 coding DNA: TGCGCCAGCAGCTTTCAGGGTAGGGGCACCGGGGAGCTGTTTTTT. Its protein product is CASSFQGRGTGELFF.

This chain joins TRBV5-1 and TRBJ2-1; maybe TRBD1 (6 bases). Germline V gene data show CDR1 as SGHRS and CDR2 as YFSETQ. V was trimmed by 5 bases and J by 0 bases, leaving 12 bases between them. The CDR3 spans 15 residues. Here the CDR3 DNA reads TGCGCCAGCAGTCCTTCGGACAGCTCCTACAATGAGCAGTTCTTC. Translation gives CASSPSDSSYNEQFF.

This chain's CDR3 is CAWRTGSRTGELFF. The CDR3 bases are TGTGCCTGGAGGACAGGGTCCCGGACCGGGGAGCTGTTTTTT. The chain couples TRBV30 to TRBJ2-2; 7 nucleotides match TRBD1. Germline-derived CDR1 and CDR2 are GTSNPN and SVGIG (reference sequence). The CDR3 extends over 14 amino acids. V was clipped by 3 bases and J by 5 bases; unmatched bases: 6.